The 13 T cell receptor beta chains presented below share a single source sample, sequenced in a study of blood T cell repertoires in COVID-19. The table came from immunoSEQ multiplex PCR; TCRdb's copy has only in-frame clones and leaves some out. The sample lists around 100,000 clones, 84% occurring once. Sequencing was performed on peripheral blood. These receptors originate from a man aged 65-85 years with active or convalescent COVID-19.

CDR3 loop: CAWGTENTEAFF. The CDR3 region has the DNA TGTGCCTGGGGGACTGAGAACACTGAAGCTTTCTTT. The rearrangement links TRBV30 to TRBJ1-1; tentative D call: TRBD1 (5 bases). CDR3 length: 12 residues. Trimming shortened V by 5 bases and J by 1 base, and 8 bases separated the two germline ends. Per the germline V gene, CDR1 is GTSNPN and CDR2 is SVGIG (reference sequence).

The J gene is TRBJ1-1, the V gene TRBV5-1, with TRBD1 as a possible D gene (5 bases). Germline loops: CDR1 SGHRS, CDR2 YFSETQ. Deletions cut 4 bases from V and 0 bases from J, with 19 bases between. There are 17 residues in the CDR3. As DNA, the CDR3 is TGCGCCAGCAGCCCGCAAGGGGTCTCAGTCTTGAACACTGAAGCTTTCTTT. It specifies CASSPQGVSVLNTEAFF.

V gene TRBV4-3 combines with J gene TRBJ2-1, with 9 bases lining up with TRBD2. Trimming at V came to 0 bases and at J to 7 bases, leaving 16 bases not matched to a gene. Germline-derived CDR1 and CDR2 are LGHNA and YSLEER. This CDR3 region has 19 residues. As DNA, the CDR3 is TGCGCCAGCAGCCAAGATATAACTCTGCGGGGGGGCAATCGGAATGAGCAGTTCTTC. It yields the protein CASSQDITLRGGNRNEQFF.

There are a few counts of this clone. This chain uses TRBV7-9 with TRBJ1-2; 8 bases line up with TRBD1. Germline values: CDR1 SEHNR, CDR2 FQNEAQ (reference sequence). Trimming removed 5 bases from V and 2 bases from J; junction bases left unmatched: 4. The CDR3 contains 14 residues. The CDR3 nucleotides read TGTGCCAGCAGCCAGAGGACAGGGAACTATGGCTACACCTTC. Translated, it gives CASSQRTGNYGYTF.

This chain links TRBV18 with TRBJ1-2, with 8 nucleotides matching TRBD1. The germline gives CDR1 KGHSH, CDR2 LQKENI. The CDR3 has 13 residues. J lost 5 bases, V lost 2 bases, and 1 base had no gene match. The CDR3 loop reads CASSPDRGYGYTF. The DNA of the CDR3 is TGTGCCAGCTCACCAGACAGGGGATATGGCTACACCTTC.

The chain combines TRBV6-5 with TRBJ2-7; TRBD1 might be the D (5 bases). Trimming removed 0 bases at V and 1 base at J, with 13 bases between. The V gene's germline CDR1 is MNHEY and CDR2 SVGAGI. The CDR3 is 16 residues long. CDR3 in amino acids: CASSYSIGERSYEQYF. The CDR3 region has the DNA TGTGCCAGCAGTTACTCGATAGGGGAAAGGTCCTACGAGCAGTACTTC.

V is TRBV6-5 and J is TRBJ1-3; possibly TRBD1 for D (5 bases). The V and J ends lost 4 bases and 0 bases respectively, with 13 bases between them. CDR1 and CDR2 from the germline V gene are MNHEY and SVGAGI. There are 16 residues in the CDR3. CDR3 in DNA: TGTGCCAGCAGTTTCCTTAATCAGGGCTCTGGAAACACCATATATTTT. As protein: CASSFLNQGSGNTIYF.

This clone has a single count. This chain joins TRBV6-5 and TRBJ2-2; TRBD2 aligns across 7 bases. The CDR3 runs to 15 residues. V was pared by 7 bases and J by 0 bases, with 5 bases of the junction left unmatched. Per germline, CDR1 MNHEY and CDR2 SVGAGI. As DNA, the CDR3 is TGTGCCAGCAAAGAGAGCGGGGCGAACACCGGGGAGCTGTTTTTT. Its protein is CASKESGANTGELFF.

V and J are TRBV28 and TRBJ2-6, with D possibly being TRBD2 (5 bases). This CDR3 region has 22 residues. Germline-derived CDR1 and CDR2 are MDHEN and SYDVKM. Trimming shortened V by 5 bases and J by 3 bases, and 32 bases separated the two germline ends. The CDR3 protein is CASSPIRFSGRSGGYGANVLTF. The CDR3 DNA is TGTGCCAGCAGTCCTATTCGCTTCTCTGGACGCAGCGGCGGGTATGGGGCCAACGTCCTGACTTTC.

The chain is built from TRBV19 and TRBJ1-4; D is undetermined. The V gene lost 2 bases and the J gene lost 5 bases, with 12 bases spanning the gap. There are 15 residues in the CDR3. Looked up from germline, CDR1 is LNHDA and CDR2 is SQIVND (reference sequence). DNA of the CDR3: TGTGCCAGTAGTATATCGCCCGGCAGGAATGAAAAACTGTTTTTT. Protein product: CASSISPGRNEKLFF.

The chain recombines TRBV5-8 with TRBJ2-2; TRBD1 matches 12 bases. CDR1 is SGHTS, CDR2 YDEGEE, per germline. The CDR3 length is 16 residues. The ends lost 4 bases at V and 3 bases at J; junction bases unmatched: 4. This chain's CDR3 is CASSVGQGAYTGELFF. The DNA for the CDR3 is TGTGCCAGCAGCGTGGGACAGGGGGCTTACACCGGGGAGCTGTTTTTT.

This sequence joins TRBV20-1 and TRBJ2-2; maybe TRBD1 (6 bases). The ends were cut back, 3 bases at V and 5 bases at J, with 13 bases in the middle. The length of the CDR3 is 14 residues. Germline-derived CDR1 and CDR2 are DFQATT and SNEGSKA (reference sequence). The DNA for the CDR3 is TGCAGTGCTAGTCCAGGGGCAGGGACCGGGGAGCTGTTTTTT. Its translation is CSASPGAGTGELFF.

The chain employs TRBV24-1 and TRBJ2-3; D is unresolved. Germline lookup yields CDR1 KGHDR and CDR2 SFDVKD. CDR3 size: 13 residues. Trimming removed 5 bases from V and 6 bases from J, with 11 bases in between. The CDR3, as DNA: TGTGCCACCAGTGGGCTCTCCTCCGATACGCAGTATTTT. Translation gives CATSGLSSDTQYF.